The sequence of this T cell receptor beta chain was determined in a study of blood T cell repertoires in COVID-19. Overall study: The United States, Italy and Spain provided the acute and convalescent COVID-19 samples. Sources were T cells, B-cell-depleted T cells, or PBMCs; the material itself was cDNA or gDNA.

Enrollment of patients from Seattle took place during active infection, with longitudinal follow-up. Authors' methods: For nucleated cells, counts were estimated from reference gene primer amplification. Profiled with immunoSEQ multiplex PCR; TCRdb holds only in-frame clones, not every one. The V and J calls and clone size come from that table; D and trimming were worked out from the DNA. The sample shows around 220,000 clones, roughly nine tenths of them seen only once. The CDR3 has 15 amino acids. J gave up 5 bases and V 5 bases, and 6 bases lay outside the gene matches. Germline V CDR1 and CDR2: LNHDA, SQIVND (reference sequence). This clone appeared once.

The sequence was collected from a woman in her 50s with COVID-19, enrolled during active disease. The chain couples TRBV19 to TRBJ2-5, with 12 bases identical to TRBD2. The sequenced sample was peripheral blood. The CDR3 coding sequence is TGTGCCAGTAGTCCCGGACTAGCGGGGACGGAGACCCAGTACTTC. Translated, it gives CASSPGLAGTETQYF.